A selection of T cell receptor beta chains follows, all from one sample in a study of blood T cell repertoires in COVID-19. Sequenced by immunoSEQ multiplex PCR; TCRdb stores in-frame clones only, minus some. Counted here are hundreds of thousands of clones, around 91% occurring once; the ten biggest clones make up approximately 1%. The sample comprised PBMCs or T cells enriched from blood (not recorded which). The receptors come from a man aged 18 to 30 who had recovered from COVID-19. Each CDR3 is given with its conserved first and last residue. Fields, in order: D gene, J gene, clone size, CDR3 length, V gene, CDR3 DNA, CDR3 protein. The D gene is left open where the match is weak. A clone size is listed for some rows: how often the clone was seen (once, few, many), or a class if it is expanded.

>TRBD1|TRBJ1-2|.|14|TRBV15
TGTGCCACCAGCAGAGAATCAGGGGGCCATGGCTACACCTTC
CATSRESGGHGYTF
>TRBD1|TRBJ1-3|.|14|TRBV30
TGTGCCTGGGAGACAGGGGTATATGGAAACACCATATATTTT
CAWETGVYGNTIYF
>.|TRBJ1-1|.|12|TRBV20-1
TGCAGTGCTAGTAATGGTCGGTCTGAAGCTTTCTTT
CSASNGRSEAFF
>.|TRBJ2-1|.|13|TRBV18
TGTGCCAGCTCACTACCCAACTACAATGAGCAGTTCTTC
CASSLPNYNEQFF
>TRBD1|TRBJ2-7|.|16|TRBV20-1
TGCAGTGCTAGTATTCGCCGGGACAGGGTCTCCTACGAGCAGTACTTC
CSASIRRDRVSYEQYF
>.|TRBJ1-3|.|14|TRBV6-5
TGTGCCAGCAGTTACGGTGGAGCTGGAAACACCATATATTTT
CASSYGGAGNTIYF
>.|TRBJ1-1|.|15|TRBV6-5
TGTGCCAGCAGTTACTCGAATTCGGGGGGCACTGAAGCTTTCTTT
CASSYSNSGGTEAFF
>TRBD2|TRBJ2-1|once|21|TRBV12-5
TGTGCTAGTGGTTTGGTCCCATTACCGGGACTAGCGGGAGTAGGTTACAATGAGCAGTTCTTC
CASGLVPLPGLAGVGYNEQFF
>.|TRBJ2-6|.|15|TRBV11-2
TGTGCCAGCAGCCCGGGTGGCTCTGGGGCCAACGTCCTGACTTTC
CASSPGGSGANVLTF
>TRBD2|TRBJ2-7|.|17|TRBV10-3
TGTGCCATCAGTGAGTCCGGACTAGCGGTAAGCCCCTACGAGCAGTACTTC
CAISESGLAVSPYEQYF
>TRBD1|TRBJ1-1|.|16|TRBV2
TGTGCCAGCAGTCCCGGACAAGGGGGCATAAACACTGAAGCTTTCTTT
CASSPGQGGINTEAFF
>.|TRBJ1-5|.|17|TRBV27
TGTGCCAGCAGTTTATCCTTCCTCGGGAGGGGAGATCAGCCCCAGCATTTT
CASSLSFLGRGDQPQHF
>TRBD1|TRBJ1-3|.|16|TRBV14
TGTGCCAGCAGCCCAGGACAGGGAACGGCTGGAAACACCATATATTTT
CASSPGQGTAGNTIYF
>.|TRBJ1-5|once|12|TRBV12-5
TGTGCTAGTGCCATGTCCAATCAGCCCCAGCATTTT
CASAMSNQPQHF
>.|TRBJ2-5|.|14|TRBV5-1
TGCGCCAGCAGCCCCGGGGGAGGACAAGAGACCCAGTACTTC
CASSPGGGQETQYF
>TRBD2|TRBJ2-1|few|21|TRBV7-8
TGTGCCAGCAGCTTAGTATATCGGCTAGCGGGAGAAGGGAGCTCCTACAATGAGCAGTTCTTC
CASSLVYRLAGEGSSYNEQFF
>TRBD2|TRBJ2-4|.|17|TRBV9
TGTGCCAGCAGTGCTGACCTAGCGGGGGGTACCAAAAACATTCAGTACTTC
CASSADLAGGTKNIQYF
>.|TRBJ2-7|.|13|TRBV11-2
TGTGCCAGCAGCTTAGTGTACAGCTACGAGCAGTACTTC
CASSLVYSYEQYF
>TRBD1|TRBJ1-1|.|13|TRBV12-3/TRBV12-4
TGTGCCAGCAGGGGACAGCCTCCTGGGGAAGCTTTCTTT
CASRGQPPGEAFF
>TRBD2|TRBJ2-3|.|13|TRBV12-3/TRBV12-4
TGTGCCAGCAGCCACCTCGGGGGGGATACGCAGTATTTT
CASSHLGGDTQYF
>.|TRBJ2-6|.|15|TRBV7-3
TGTGCCAGCAGCTTTACCGGCTCTGGGGCCAACGTCCTGACTTTC
CASSFTGSGANVLTF
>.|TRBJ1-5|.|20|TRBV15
TGTGCCACCAGCAGAGATGGGGTCAACAGGGAGCACCATAGCAATCAGCCCCAGCATTTT
CATSRDGVNREHHSNQPQHF
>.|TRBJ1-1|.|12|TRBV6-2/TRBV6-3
TGTGCCAGCAGCCTTGACACCCCTGAAGCTTTCTTT
CASSLDTPEAFF
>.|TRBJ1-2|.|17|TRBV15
TGTGCCACCAGCAGAGATCGTGGCAGGCTAAGGGGCTATGGCTACACCTTC
CATSRDRGRLRGYGYTF
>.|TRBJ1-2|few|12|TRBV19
TGTGCCAGTAGTATAGGAGGATTTGGCTACACCTTC
CASSIGGFGYTF
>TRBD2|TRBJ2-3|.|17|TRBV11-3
TGTGCCAGCAGCTTAGGTCCGCGGGAGGGCCTAGTAGATACGCAGTATTTT
CASSLGPREGLVDTQYF
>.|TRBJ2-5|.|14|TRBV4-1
TGCGCCAGCAGCCCGGCCGGGAGCCAAGAGACCCAGTACTTC
CASSPAGSQETQYF
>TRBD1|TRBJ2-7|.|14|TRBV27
TGTGCCAGCAGTAGGGACAGGGTTTCCTACGAGCAGTACTTC
CASSRDRVSYEQYF
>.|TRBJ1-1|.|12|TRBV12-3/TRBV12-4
TGTGCCAGCAGTTTGGGGGGTTCCTACGCTTTCTTT
CASSLGGSYAFF
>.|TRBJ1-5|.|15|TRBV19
TGTGCCAGTAGTATAGTAGAGGCAGGGCTGCAGCCCCAGCATTTT
CASSIVEAGLQPQHF